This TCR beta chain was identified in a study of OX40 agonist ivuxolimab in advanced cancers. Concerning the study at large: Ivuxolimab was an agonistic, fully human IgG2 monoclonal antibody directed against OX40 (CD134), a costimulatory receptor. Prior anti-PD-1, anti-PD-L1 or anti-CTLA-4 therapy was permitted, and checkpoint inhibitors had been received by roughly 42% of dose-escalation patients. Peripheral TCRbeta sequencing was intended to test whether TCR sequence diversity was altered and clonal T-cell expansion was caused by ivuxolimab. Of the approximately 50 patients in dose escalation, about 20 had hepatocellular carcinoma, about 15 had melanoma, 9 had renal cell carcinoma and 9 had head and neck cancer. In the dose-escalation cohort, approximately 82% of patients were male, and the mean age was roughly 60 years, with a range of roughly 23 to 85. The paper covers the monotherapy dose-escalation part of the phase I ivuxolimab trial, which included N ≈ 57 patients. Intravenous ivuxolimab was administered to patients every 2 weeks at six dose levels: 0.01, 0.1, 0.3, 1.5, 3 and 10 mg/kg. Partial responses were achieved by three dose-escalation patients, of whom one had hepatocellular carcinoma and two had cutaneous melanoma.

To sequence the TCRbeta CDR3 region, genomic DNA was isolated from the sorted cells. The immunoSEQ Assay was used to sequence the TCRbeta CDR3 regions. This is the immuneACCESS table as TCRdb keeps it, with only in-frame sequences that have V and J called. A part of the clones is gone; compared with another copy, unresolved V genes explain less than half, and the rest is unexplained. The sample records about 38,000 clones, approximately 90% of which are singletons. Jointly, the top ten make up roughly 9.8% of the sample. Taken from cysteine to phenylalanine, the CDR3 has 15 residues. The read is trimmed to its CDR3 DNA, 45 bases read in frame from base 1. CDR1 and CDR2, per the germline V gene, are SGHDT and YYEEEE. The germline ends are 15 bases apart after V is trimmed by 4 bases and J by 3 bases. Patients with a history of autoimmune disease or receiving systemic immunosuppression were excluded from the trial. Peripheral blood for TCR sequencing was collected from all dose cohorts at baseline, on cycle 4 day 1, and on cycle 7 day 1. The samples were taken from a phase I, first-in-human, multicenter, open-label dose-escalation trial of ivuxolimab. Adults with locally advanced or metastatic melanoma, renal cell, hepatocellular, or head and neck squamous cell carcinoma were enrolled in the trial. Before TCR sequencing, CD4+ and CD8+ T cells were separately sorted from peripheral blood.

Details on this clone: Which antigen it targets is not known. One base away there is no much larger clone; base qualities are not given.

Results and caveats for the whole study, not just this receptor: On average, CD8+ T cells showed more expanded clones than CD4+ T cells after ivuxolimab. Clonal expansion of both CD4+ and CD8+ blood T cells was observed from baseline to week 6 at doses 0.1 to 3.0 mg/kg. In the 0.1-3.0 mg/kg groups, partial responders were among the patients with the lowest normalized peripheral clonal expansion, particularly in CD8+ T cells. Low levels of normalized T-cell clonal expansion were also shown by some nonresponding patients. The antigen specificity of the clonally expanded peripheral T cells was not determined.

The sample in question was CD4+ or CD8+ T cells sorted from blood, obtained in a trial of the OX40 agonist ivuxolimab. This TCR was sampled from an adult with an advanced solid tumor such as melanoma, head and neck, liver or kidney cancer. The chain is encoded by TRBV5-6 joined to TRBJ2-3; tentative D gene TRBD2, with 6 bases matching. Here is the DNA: TGTGCCAGCAGCCGGAGCGGGTTAGGTACAGATACGCAGTATTTT. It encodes CASSRSGLGTDTQYF.